The sequence of this TCR beta chain was determined in a study of blood T cell repertoires in COVID-19. Generated by immunoSEQ multiplex PCR, the TCRdb table keeps only in-frame clones and is missing some. The table records 150,000 to 200,000 clones, over 60% of them present only once. This clone was recorded a few times. This TCR was recovered from a woman between 70 and 85 years old with acute or convalescent COVID-19. Sequencing was performed on peripheral blood.

CDR3 coding DNA: TGTGCCAGCAGCGGGAAACACTACTCTGGGGCCAACGTCCTGACTTTC. It translates to CASSGKHYSGANVLTF. V usage is TRBV9 and J usage is TRBJ2-6, with D unresolved. From germline, CDR1 is SGDLS and CDR2 YYNGEE. V lost 3 bases and J 0 bases, leaving 10 bases between the germline ends. This CDR3 spans 16 amino acids.